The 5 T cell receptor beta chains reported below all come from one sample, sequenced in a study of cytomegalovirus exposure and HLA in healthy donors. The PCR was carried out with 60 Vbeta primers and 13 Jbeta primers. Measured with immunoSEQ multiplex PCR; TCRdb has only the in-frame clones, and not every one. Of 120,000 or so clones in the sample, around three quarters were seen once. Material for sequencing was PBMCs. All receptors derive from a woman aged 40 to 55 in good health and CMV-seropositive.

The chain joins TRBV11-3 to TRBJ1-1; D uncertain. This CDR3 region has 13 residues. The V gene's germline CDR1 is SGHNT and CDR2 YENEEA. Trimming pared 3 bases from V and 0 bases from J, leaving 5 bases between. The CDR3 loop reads CASSFSVNTEAFF. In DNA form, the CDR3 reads TGTGCCAGCAGCTTCAGTGTGAACACTGAAGCTTTCTTT.

This CDR3 is CASAPGQGDTQYF. CDR3 nucleotide sequence: TGTGCCAGCGCCCCGGGACAGGGCGATACGCAGTATTTT. The V call is TRBV7-9, the J call TRBJ2-3; 9 bases align to TRBD1. The V segment lost 8 bases and the J segment 6 bases; nucleotides outside the gene matches: 6. Germline CDR1 reads SEHNR; CDR2 reads FQNEAQ (reference sequence). This CDR3 is 13 amino acids long.

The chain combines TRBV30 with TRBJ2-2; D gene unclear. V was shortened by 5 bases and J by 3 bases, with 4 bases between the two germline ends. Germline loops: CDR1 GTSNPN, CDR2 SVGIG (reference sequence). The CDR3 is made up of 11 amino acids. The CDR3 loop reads CAWRDTGELFF. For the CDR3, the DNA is TGTGCCTGGCGGGACACCGGGGAGCTGTTTTTT.

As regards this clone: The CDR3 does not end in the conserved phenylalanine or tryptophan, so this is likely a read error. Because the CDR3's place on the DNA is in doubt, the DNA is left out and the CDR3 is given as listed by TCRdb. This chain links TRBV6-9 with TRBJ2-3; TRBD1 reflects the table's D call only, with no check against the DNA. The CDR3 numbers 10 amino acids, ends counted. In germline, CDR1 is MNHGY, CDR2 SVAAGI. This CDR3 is CASSLLGGRA.

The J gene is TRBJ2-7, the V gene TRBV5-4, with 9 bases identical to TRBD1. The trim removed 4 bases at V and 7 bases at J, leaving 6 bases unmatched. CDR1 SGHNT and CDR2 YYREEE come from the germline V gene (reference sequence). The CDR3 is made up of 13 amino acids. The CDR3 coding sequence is TGTGCCAGCAGCGGACAGGGGTACGGTGAGCAGTACTTC. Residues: CASSGQGYGEQYF.